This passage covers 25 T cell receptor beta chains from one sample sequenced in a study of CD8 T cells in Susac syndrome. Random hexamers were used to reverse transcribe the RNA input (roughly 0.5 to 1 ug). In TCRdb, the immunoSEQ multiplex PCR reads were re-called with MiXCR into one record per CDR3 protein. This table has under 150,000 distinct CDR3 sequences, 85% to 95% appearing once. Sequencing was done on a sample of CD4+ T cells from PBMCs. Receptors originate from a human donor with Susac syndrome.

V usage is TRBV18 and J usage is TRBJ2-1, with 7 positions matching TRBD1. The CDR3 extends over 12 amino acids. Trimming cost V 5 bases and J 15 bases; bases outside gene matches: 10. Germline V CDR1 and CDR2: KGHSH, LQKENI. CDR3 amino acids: CASSSFDRVLFF. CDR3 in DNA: TGTGCCAGCTCATCTTTCGACAGGGTCCTGTTCTTC.

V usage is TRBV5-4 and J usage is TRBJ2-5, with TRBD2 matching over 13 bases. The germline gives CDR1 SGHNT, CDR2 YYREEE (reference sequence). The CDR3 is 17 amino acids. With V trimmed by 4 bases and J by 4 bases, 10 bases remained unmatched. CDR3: CASSPRLAGGRGETQYF. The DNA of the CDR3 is TGTGCCAGCAGCCCACGACTAGCGGGAGGTAGAGGAGAGACCCAGTACTTC.

The CDR3 sequence is CASSKRDSAAGELFF. CDR3 in DNA: TGTGCCAGCAGCAAACGGGACAGCGCCGCCGGGGAGCTGTTTTTT. The chain employs TRBV7-9 and TRBJ2-2, with 7 bases that match TRBD1. The CDR3 covers 15 residues. Germline V gene sequence: CDR1 SEHNR, CDR2 FQNEAQ (reference sequence). With 5 bases clipped from V and 6 bases from J, the junction kept 9 bases outside the gene matches.

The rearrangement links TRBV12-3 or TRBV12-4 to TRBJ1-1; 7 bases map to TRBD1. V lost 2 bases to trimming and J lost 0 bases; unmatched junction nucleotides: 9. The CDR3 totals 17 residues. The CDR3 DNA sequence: TGTGCCAGCAGTTTAACGACAGGGCCATCCATGAACACTGAAGCTTTCTTT. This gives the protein CASSLTTGPSMNTEAFF.

This CDR3 reads CASSLLFAGGRNEQFF. Here the CDR3 DNA reads TGTGCCAGCAGCTTACTCTTTGCGGGGGGACGGAATGAGCAGTTCTTC. The rearrangement links TRBV13 to TRBJ2-1, with 8 bases that match TRBD2. CDR1 and CDR2 from the germline V gene are PRHDT and FYEKMQ (reference sequence). J was trimmed by 7 bases and V by 2 bases; bases with no gene match: 10. This CDR3 has 16 amino acids.

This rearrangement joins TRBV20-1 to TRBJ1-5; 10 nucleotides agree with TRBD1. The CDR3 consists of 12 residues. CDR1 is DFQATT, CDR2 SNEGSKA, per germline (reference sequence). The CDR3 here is CGTDRGDQPQHF. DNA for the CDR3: TGCGGTACGGACAGGGGGGATCAGCCCCAGCATTTT.

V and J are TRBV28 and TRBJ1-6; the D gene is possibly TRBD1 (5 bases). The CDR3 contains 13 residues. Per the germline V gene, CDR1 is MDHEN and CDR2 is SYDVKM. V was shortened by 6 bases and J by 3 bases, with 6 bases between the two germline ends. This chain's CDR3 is CASRDSYNSPLHF. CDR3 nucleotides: TGTGCCAGCAGAGACAGCTATAATTCACCCCTCCACTTT. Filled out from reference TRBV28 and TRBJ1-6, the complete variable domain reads DVKVTQSSRYLVKRTGEKVFLECVQDMDHENMFWYRQDPGLGLRLIYFSYDVKMKEKGDIPEGYSVSREKKERFSLILESASTNQTSMYLCASRDSYNSPLHFGNGTRLTVT.

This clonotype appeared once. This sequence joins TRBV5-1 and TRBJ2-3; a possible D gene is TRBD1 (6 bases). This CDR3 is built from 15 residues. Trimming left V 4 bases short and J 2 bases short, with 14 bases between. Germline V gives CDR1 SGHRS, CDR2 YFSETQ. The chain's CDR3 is CASSATGTLTDTQYF. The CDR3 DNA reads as TGCGCCAGCAGCGCGACAGGCACCCTCACAGATACGCAGTATTTT.

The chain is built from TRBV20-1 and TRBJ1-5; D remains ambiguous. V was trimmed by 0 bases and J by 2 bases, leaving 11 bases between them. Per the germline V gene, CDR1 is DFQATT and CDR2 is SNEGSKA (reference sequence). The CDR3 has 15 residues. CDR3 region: CSARDRIPGNQPQHF. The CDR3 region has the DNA TGCAGTGCTAGAGACCGTATCCCTGGCAATCAGCCCCAGCATTTT.

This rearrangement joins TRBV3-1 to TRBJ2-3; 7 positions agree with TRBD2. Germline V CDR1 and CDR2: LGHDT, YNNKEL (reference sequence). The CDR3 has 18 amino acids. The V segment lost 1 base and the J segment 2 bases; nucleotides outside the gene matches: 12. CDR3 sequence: CASSQGFKREAYTDTQYF. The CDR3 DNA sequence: TGTGCCAGCAGCCAAGGATTTAAACGGGAGGCCTACACAGATACGCAGTATTTT.

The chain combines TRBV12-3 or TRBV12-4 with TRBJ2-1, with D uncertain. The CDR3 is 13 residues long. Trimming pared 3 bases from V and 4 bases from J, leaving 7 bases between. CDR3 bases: TGTGCCAGCAGTTTTACTTGGTACAATGAGCAGTTCTTC. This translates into CASSFTWYNEQFF.

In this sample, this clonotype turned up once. The CDR3 sequence: CASSQSGQGGTGELFF. CDR3 nucleotide sequence: TGTGCCAGCAGCCAATCGGGACAGGGAGGGACCGGGGAGCTGTTTTTT. The chain employs TRBV3-1 and TRBJ2-2, with 9 positions matching TRBD1. This CDR3 spans 16 amino acids. CDR1 is LGHDT, CDR2 YNNKEL, per germline (reference sequence). J was trimmed by 5 bases and V by 2 bases; bases with no gene match: 6.

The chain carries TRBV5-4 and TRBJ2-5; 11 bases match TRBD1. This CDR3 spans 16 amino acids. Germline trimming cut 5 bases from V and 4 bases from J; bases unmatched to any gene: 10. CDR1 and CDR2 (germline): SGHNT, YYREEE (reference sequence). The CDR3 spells CASRKSGQGVPETQYF. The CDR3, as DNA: TGTGCCAGCAGAAAGTCGGGACAGGGGGTACCAGAGACCCAGTACTTC.

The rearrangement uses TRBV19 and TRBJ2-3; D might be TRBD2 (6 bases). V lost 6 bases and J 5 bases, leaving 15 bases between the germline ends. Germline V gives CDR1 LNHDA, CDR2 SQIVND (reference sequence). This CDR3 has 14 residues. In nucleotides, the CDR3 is TGTGCCAGTAGCAAGATCGGGAGAGAAGATACGCAGTATTTT. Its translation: CASSKIGREDTQYF.

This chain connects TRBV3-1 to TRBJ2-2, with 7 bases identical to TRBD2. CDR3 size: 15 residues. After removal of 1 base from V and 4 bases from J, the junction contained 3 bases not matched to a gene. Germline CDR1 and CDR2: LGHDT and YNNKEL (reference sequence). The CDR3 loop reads CASSQGEGITGELFF. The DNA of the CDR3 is TGTGCCAGCAGCCAAGGGGAGGGAATCACCGGGGAGCTGTTTTTT.

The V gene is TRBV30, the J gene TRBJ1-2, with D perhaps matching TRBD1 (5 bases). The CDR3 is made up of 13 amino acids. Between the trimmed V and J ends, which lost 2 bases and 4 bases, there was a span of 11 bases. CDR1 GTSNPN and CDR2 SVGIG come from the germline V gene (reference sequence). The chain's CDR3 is CAWSRGGPYGYTF. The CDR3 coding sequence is TGTGCCTGGAGTAGGGGAGGACCCTATGGCTACACCTTC. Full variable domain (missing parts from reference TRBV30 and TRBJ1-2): SQTIHQWPATLVQPVGSPLSLECTVEGTSNPNLYWYRQAAGRGLQLLFYSVGIGQISSEVPQNLSASRPQDRQFILSSKKLLLSDSGFYLCAWSRGGPYGYTFGSGTRLTVV.

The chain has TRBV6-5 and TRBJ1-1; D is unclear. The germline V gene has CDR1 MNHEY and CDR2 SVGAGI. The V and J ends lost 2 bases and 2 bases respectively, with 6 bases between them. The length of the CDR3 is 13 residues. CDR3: CASSYTRNTEAFF. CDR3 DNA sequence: TGTGCCAGCAGTTACACCAGAAACACTGAAGCTTTCTTT.

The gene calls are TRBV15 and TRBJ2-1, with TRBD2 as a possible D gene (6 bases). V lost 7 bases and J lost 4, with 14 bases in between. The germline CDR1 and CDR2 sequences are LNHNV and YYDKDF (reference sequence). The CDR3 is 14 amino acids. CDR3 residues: CATTPKGLYNEQFF. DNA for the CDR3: TGTGCCACCACCCCCAAGGGACTTTACAATGAGCAGTTCTTC.

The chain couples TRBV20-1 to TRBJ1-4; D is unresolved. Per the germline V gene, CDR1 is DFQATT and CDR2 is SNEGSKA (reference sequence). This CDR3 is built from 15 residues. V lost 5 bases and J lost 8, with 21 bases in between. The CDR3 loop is CSARPGDQRGEKLFF. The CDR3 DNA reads TGCAGTGCTCGGCCGGGTGACCAACGAGGGGAAAAACTGTTTTTT.

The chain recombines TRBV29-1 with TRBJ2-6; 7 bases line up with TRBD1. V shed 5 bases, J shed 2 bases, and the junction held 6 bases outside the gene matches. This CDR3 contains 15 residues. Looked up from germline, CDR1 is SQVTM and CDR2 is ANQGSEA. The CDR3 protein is CSVRTGSPGANVLTF. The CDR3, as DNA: TGCAGCGTTAGGACAGGAAGCCCTGGGGCCAACGTCCTGACTTTC.

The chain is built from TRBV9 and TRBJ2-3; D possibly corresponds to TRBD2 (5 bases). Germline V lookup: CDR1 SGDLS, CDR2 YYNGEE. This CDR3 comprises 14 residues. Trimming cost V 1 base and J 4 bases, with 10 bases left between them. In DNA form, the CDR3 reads TGTGCCAGCAGCGTACGGGGTGACGCAGATACGCAGTATTTT. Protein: CASSVRGDADTQYF.

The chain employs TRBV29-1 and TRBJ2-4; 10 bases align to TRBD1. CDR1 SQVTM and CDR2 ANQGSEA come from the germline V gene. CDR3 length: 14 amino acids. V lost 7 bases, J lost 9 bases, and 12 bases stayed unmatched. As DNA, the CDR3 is TGCAGCGCTGGGGGGGACAGGGGTTTTGGCATTCAGTACTTC. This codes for CSAGGDRGFGIQYF.

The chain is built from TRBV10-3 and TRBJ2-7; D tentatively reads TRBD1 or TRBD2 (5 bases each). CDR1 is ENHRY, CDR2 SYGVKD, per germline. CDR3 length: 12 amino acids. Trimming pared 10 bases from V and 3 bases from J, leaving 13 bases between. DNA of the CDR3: TGTGCCAGTCGGGACGGCTACTACGAGCAGTACTTC. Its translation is CASRDGYYEQYF.

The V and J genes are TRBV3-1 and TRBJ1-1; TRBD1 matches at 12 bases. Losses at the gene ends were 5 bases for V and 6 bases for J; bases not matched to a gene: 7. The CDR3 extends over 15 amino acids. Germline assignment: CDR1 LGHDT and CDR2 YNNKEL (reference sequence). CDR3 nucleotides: TGTGCCAGCAGCTCCACCGGGACAGGGGGCCCTGAAGCTTTCTTT. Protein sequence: CASSSTGTGGPEAFF.

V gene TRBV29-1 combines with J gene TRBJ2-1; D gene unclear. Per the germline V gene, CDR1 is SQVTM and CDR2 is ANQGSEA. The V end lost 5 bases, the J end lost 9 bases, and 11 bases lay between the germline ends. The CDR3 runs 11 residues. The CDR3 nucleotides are TGCAGCGTTAATAGAGGTCCTGAGCAGTTCTTC. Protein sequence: CSVNRGPEQFF.